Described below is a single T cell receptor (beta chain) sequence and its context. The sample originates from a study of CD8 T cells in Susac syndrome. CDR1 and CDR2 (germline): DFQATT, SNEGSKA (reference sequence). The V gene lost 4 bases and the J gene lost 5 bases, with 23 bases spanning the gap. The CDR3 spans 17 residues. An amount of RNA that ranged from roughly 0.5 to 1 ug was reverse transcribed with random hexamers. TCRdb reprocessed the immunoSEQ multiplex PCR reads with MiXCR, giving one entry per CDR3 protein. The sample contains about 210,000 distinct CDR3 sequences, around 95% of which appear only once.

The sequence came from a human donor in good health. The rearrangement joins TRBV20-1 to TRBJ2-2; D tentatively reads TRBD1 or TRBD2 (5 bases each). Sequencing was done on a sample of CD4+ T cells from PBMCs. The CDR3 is CSAMEVGVRGWTGELFF. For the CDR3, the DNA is TGCAGTGCTATGGAAGTGGGGGTCCGCGGGTGGACCGGGGAGCTGTTTTTT.